This T cell receptor beta chain stems from a study of CD8 T cells in Susac syndrome. At the level of the study: Eight or nine of the sequenced Susac syndrome patients were in remission, and 5 or 6 had active disease. Findings of the study overall: The CD4+ T cell repertoires in Susac syndrome were not clonally expanded.

In the case of this clonotype: Antigen specificity is unknown.

The authors reverse transcribed roughly 0.5 to 1 ug RNA with random hexamers. TCRdb processed the immunoSEQ multiplex PCR reads anew with MiXCR; each CDR3 protein has one entry. The data show roughly 250,000 distinct CDR3 sequences, 90% to 97% seen once. Sequencing targeted TCR beta in blood CD8+ and CD4+ T cells. The Susac syndrome patients fit the recently defined diagnostic criteria for definite or probable disease. The CDR3 length is 14 residues. CDR1 is MDHEN and CDR2 is SYDVKM in the germline V gene. The trim removed 5 bases at V and 4 bases at J, leaving 8 bases unmatched. The V call is TRBV28, the J call TRBJ2-7; the match to TRBD2 covers 7 bases. Sequenced sample: CD4+ T cells from PBMCs. This TCR came from a human donor with Susac syndrome. CDR3 coding DNA: TGTGCCAGCAGTCCGGGGAGGGGAGGATACGAGCAGTACTTC. This translates into CASSPGRGGYEQYF.